What follows describes a single TCR beta chain. Antigen: not known. Assay used: immunoSEQ multiplex PCR; TCRdb lists only in-frame clones, some missing. This sample has around 40,000 clones; about 88% occur once, and the top ten carry 9% to 13%. Germline V gene lookup returns CDR1 SEHNR and CDR2 FQNEAQ (reference sequence). This CDR3 is built from 14 residues. The data originate from a study of OX40 agonist ivuxolimab in advanced cancers. Study-wide background: Recorded diagnoses for dose-escalation patients were hepatocellular carcinoma, melanoma, renal cell or head and neck cancer. Two patients with cutaneous melanoma and one with hepatocellular carcinoma, three in total, showed partial responses. Participants could have had prior anti-PD-1, anti-PD-L1 or anti-CTLA-4 therapy, and 40% had some. Overall study results and limits: Clonal expansion by week 6 occurred in CD4+ and CD8+ blood T cells (at 0.1 to 3.0 mg/kg).

The sequence came from an adult with an advanced solid tumor such as melanoma, head and neck, liver or kidney cancer. This rearrangement joins TRBV7-9 to TRBJ2-2; D gene uncertain. This specimen consisted of CD4+ or CD8+ T cells sorted from blood, obtained in a trial of the OX40 agonist ivuxolimab. The chain's CDR3 is CAEPVRRNTGELFF. In DNA, the CDR3 is TGTGCAGAACCGGTACGGAGGAACACCGGGGAGCTGTTTTTT.